The sequence of this T cell receptor (beta chain) was determined in a study of blood T cells in healthy people across ages. With a J-beta primer mix and a sample-barcoded 5' primer, a second PCR ran about 7 to 11 cycles. All cDNA molecules were each tagged by a template-switch adaptor with 12 random nucleotides. TCRdb recomputed calls from the 5' RACE reads with MiXCR, one row per CDR3 protein. The repertoire has some 780,000 distinct CDR3 sequences, roughly 50% of them found once; the top ten carry around 24%. The CDR3 totals 13 residues. In germline, CDR1 is MDHEN, CDR2 SYDVKM. Trimming cost V 11 bases and J 0 bases, with 8 bases left between them. The authors extracted at least 6 micrograms of total RNA per sample. Findings and limits, study-wide: Aged donors had fewer naive CD4+ cells and lower diversity than long-lived donors. With naive T cell percentage, TCR beta diversity showed a strong correlation.

Details on this clonotype: The antigen remains unidentified.

The chain links TRBV28 to TRBJ2-6, with D possibly being TRBD1 (6 bases). The receptor comes from a middle-aged man in good health. Sequencing was done on a sample of blood. In DNA, the CDR3 is TGTGCCGAACAGGGCTCTGGGGCCAACGTCCTGACTTTC. The encoded protein is CAEQGSGANVLTF.